A single T cell receptor beta chain is shown here with its context. Its antigen is unknown. Using viral peptide pools, the ViraFEST assay grew out antigen-specific CD4+ T cells prior to sequencing. Isolating CD4+ T cells followed about 11 days of culture. The infection with SARS-CoV-2 (confirmed by PCR) occurred in this person between March and December 2020. Cultures used roughly 1.8 million PBMC per well, approximately 9.6 IU/ml IL-2 and roughly 10 ug/ml peptides. A peptide pool from HIV-1 Nef constituted the negative control culture. This sample is drawn from a study of vaccination effects on CD4 cells after COVID-19. Produced via immunoSEQ multiplex PCR; TCRdb's table is partial and in-frame only. The table includes 63,000 or so clones, 73% detected once. General observations from the study: New vaccine-induced clones dominated convalescents' post-vaccine spike-reactive clones.

Germline-derived CDR1 and CDR2 are SGHRS and YFSETQ. The length of the CDR3 is 14 residues. V gave up 4 bases and J gave up 1 base, with 11 bases separating them. The origin of this receptor is a human donor who had a prior SARS-CoV-2 infection. This specimen was CD4+ T cells from PBMCs cultured with HIV peptides, taken before COVID-19 vaccination. Subset indicated: HIV-1 Nef peptide pool negative control/reference culture. The rearrangement joins TRBV5-1 to TRBJ1-2; possible D gene TRBD1, 5 bases. The CDR3 nucleotides are TGCGCCAGCAGCCCTCAGACAGTTAACTATGGCTACACCTTC. It yields the protein CASSPQTVNYGYTF.